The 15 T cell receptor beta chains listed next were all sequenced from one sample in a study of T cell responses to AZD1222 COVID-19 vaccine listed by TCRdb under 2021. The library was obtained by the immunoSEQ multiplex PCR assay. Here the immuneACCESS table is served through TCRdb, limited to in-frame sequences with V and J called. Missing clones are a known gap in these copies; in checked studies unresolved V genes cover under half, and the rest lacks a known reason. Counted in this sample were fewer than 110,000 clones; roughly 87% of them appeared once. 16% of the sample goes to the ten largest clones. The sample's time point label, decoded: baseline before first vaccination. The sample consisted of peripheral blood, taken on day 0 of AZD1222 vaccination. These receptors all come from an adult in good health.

The CDR3 coding sequence is TGCGCCAGCAGTGAGGCGACAGGGGATCTCTCCTACGAGCAGTACTTC. This translates into CASSEATGDLSYEQYF. The V call is TRBV10-1, the J call TRBJ2-7, with 8 bases lining up with TRBD1. The length of the CDR3 is 16 residues. Unmatched junction bases numbered 6, after V lost 2 bases and J lost 0 bases. Germline lookup yields CDR1 WNHNN and CDR2 SYGVQD (reference sequence).

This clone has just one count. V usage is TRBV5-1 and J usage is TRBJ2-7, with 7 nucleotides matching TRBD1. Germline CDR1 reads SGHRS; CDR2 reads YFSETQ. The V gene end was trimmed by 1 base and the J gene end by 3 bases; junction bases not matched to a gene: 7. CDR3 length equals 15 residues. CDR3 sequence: CASSLFGTDYYEQYF. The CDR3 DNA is TGCGCCAGCAGCTTGTTTGGGACAGATTACTACGAGCAGTACTTC.

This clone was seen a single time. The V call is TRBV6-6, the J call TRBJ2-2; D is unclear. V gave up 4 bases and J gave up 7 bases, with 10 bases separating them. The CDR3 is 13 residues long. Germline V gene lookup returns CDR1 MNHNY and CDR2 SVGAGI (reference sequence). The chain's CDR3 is CASSFQGGGELFF. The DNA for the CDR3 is TGTGCCAGCAGTTTCCAAGGTGGCGGGGAGCTGTTTTTT.

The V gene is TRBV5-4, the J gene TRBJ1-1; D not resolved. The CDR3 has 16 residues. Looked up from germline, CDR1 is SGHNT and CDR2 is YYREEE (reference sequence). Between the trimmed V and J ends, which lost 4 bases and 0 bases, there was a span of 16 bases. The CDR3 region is CASSPGEGPLNTEAFF. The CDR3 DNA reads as TGTGCCAGCAGCCCAGGAGAAGGGCCTTTGAACACTGAAGCTTTCTTT.

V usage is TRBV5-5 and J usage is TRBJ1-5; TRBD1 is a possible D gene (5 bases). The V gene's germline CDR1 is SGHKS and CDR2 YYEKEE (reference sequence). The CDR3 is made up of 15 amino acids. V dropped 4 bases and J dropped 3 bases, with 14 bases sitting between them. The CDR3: CASSLEGSPNQPQHF. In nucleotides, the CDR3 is TGTGCCAGCAGCCTGGAGGGGAGTCCCAATCAGCCCCAGCATTTT.

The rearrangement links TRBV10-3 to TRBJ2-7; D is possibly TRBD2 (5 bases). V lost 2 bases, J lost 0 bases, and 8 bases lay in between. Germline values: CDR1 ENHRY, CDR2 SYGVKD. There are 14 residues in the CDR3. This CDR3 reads CAISEVGSSYEQYF. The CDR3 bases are TGTGCCATCAGTGAGGTTGGGAGCTCCTACGAGCAGTACTTC.

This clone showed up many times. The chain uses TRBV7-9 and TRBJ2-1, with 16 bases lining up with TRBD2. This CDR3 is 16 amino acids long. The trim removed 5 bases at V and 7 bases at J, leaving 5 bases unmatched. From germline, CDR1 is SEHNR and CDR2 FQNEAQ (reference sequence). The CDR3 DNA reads TGTGCCAGCAGCCTGGGACTAGCGGGAGGGCAAAATGAGCAGTTCTTC. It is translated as CASSLGLAGGQNEQFF.

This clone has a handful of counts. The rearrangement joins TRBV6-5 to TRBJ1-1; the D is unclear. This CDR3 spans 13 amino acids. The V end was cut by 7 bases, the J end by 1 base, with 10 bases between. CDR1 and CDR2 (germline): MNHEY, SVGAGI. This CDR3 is CASTLHWNTEAFF. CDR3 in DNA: TGTGCCAGCACCCTACACTGGAACACTGAAGCTTTCTTT.

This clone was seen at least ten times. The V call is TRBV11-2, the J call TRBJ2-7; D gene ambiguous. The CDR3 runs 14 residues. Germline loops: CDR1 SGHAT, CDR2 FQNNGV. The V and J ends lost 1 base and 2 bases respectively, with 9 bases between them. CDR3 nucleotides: TGTGCCAGCAGCTTAGGTACACTAACCTACGAGCAGTACTTC. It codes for CASSLGTLTYEQYF.

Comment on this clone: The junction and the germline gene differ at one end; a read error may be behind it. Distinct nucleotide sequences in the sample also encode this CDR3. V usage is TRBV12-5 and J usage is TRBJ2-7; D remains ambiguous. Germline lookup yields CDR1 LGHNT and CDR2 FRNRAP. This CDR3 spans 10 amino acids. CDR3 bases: TGTGCTAGTGCCCAATACGAGCAGTATTTC. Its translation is CASAQYEQYF.

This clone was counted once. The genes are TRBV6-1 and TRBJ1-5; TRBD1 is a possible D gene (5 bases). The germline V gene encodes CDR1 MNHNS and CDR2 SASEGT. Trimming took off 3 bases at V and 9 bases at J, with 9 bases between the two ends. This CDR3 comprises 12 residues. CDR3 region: CASSEGVGPQHF. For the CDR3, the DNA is TGTGCCAGCAGTGAGGGGGTAGGGCCCCAGCATTTT.

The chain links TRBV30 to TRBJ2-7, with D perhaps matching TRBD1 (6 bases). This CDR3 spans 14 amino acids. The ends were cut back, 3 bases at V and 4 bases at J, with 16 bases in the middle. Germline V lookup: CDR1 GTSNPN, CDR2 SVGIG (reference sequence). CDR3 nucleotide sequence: TGTGCCTGGAGAAGTCCAGGGGAGTTGTACGAGCAGTACTTC. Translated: CAWRSPGELYEQYF.

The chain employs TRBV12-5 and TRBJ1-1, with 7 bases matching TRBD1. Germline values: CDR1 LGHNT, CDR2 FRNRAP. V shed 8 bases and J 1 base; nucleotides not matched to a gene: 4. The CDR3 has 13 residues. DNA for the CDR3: TGTGCTAGTCGGGGACAGTCGAACACTGAAGCTTTCTTT. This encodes CASRGQSNTEAFF. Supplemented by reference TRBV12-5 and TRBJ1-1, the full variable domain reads DARVTQTPRHKVTEMGQEVTMRCQPILGHNTVFWYRQTMMQGLELLAYFRNRAPLDDSGMPKDRFSAEMPDATLATLKIQPSEPRDSAVYFCASRGQSNTEAFFGQGTRLTVV.

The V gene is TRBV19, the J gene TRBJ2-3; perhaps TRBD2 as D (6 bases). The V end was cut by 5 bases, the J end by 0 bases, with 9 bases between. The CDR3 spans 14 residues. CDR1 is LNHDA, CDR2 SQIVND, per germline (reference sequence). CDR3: CASSRLGSTDTQYF. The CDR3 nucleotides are TGTGCCAGTAGTCGACTAGGGAGCACAGATACGCAGTATTTT. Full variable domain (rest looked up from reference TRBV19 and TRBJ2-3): DGGITQSPKYLFRKEGQNVTLSCEQNLNHDAMYWYRQDPGQGLRLIYYSQIVNDFQKGDIAEGYSVSREKKESFPLTVTSAQKNPTAFYLCASSRLGSTDTQYFGPGTRLTVL.

CDR3 sequence (DNA): TGTGCCAGCAGTGTTGCGAACACTGAAGCTTTCTTT. Its translation: CASSVANTEAFF. V and J are TRBV2 and TRBJ1-1; D gene ambiguous. Germline-derived CDR1 and CDR2 are SNHLY and FYNNEI. Trimming pared 4 bases from V and 1 base from J, leaving 4 bases between. The CDR3 is made up of 12 amino acids.